The 26 T cell receptor beta chains given below trace back to one sample, sequenced in a study of cytomegalovirus exposure and HLA in healthy donors. Primers: 60 Vbeta forward and 13 Jbeta reverse. Using immunoSEQ multiplex PCR, the repertoire was profiled, and TCRdb retains in-frame clones only, with some absent. Seen here are about 82,000 clones, 60% to 80% observed once, and the top ten hold under 7.5%. The sample comprised PBMCs. The receptors shown here come from a woman aged 45-65 years in good health and CMV-seropositive.

The rearrangement links TRBV9 to TRBJ2-1; 12 bases fit TRBD2. The J segment lost 9 bases and the V segment lost 0 bases, leaving 4 bases of the junction unmatched. CDR3 size: 15 residues. Germline CDR1 reads SGDLS; CDR2 reads YYNGEE. CDR3 in DNA: TGTGCCAGCAGCGTAGTAACTAGCGGGAGGCTTGAGCAGTTCTTC. It translates to CASSVVTSGRLEQFF.

The rearrangement uses TRBV2 and TRBJ2-5, with 7 bases that match TRBD1. In germline, CDR1 is SNHLY, CDR2 FYNNEI. The V and J ends lost 9 bases and 1 base, in that order; junction bases with no gene match: 8. This CDR3 has 14 residues. The CDR3 reads CASKKGQTQETQYF. CDR3 bases: TGTGCCAGTAAGAAGGGACAGACCCAAGAGACCCAGTACTTC.

The rearrangement joins TRBV10-3 to TRBJ1-1; D perhaps matches TRBD1 (5 bases). The V gene lost 10 bases and the J gene lost 3 bases, with 15 bases spanning the gap. The CDR3 sequence is 13 residues long. CDR1 is ENHRY and CDR2 is SYGVKD in the germline V gene. CDR3 protein: CATARGGDTEAFF. The CDR3 DNA sequence: TGTGCCACGGCCCGGGGGGGGGACACTGAAGCTTTCTTT.

J is TRBJ1-2 and V is TRBV5-6, with D perhaps TRBD1 (6 bases). The CDR3 is 13 residues long. The V and J ends lost 5 bases and 4 bases respectively, with 12 bases between them. The germline V gene encodes CDR1 SGHDT and CDR2 YYEEEE. CDR3: CASRRGGAYGYTF. The CDR3 coding sequence is TGTGCCAGCAGGCGAGGGGGGGCCTATGGCTACACCTTC.

The J gene is TRBJ2-1, the V gene TRBV6-5, with 10 bases identical to TRBD2. Per the germline V gene, CDR1 is MNHEY and CDR2 is SVGAGI. The V segment lost 5 bases and the J segment 5 bases; nucleotides outside the gene matches: 3. The CDR3 is 14 amino acids. The CDR3 DNA follows: TGTGCCAGCAGTAGCGGGAGGGCCGACAATGAGCAGTTCTTC. This gives the protein CASSSGRADNEQFF.

V and J are TRBV9 and TRBJ1-2; 9 positions agree with TRBD1. This CDR3 has 15 residues. Per the germline V gene, CDR1 is SGDLS and CDR2 is YYNGEE. The J segment lost 8 bases and the V segment lost 2 bases, leaving 10 bases of the junction unmatched. CDR3 loop: CASSVTGTGSRGYTF. CDR3 nucleotides: TGTGCCAGCAGCGTGACCGGGACAGGGTCGCGCGGCTACACCTTC.

J is TRBJ2-1 and V is TRBV5-1; 10 bases match TRBD2. The germline gives CDR1 SGHRS, CDR2 YFSETQ. Trimming cost V 3 bases and J 6 bases; bases outside gene matches: 3. CDR3 length equals 14 residues. The CDR3 region has the DNA TGCGCCAGCAGCTCACTAGCGGGACCCAATGAGCAGTTCTTC. Protein: CASSSLAGPNEQFF. Full variable domain (outside the CDR3, taken from reference TRBV5-1 and TRBJ2-1): KAGVTQTPRYLIKTRGQQVTLSCSPISGHRSVSWYQQTPGQGLQFLFEYFSETQRNKGNFPGRFSGRQFSNSRSEMNVSTLELGDSALYLCASSSLAGPNEQFFGPGTRLTVL.

The chain's CDR3 is CASRLQGEASPLHF. Here the CDR3 DNA reads TGTGCCAGCAGACTTCAGGGGGAGGCTTCACCCCTCCACTTT. The genes are TRBV7-9 and TRBJ1-6; 7 bases map to TRBD1. The V gene's germline CDR1 is SEHNR and CDR2 FQNEAQ (reference sequence). V gave up 6 bases and J gave up 9 bases; unmatched junction bases: 8. The CDR3 contains 14 residues.

The V gene is TRBV5-5, the J gene TRBJ1-5, with D maybe TRBD1 (5 bases). Trimming stripped 4 bases from V and 3 bases from J, with 14 bases between. This CDR3 region has 15 residues. Germline values: CDR1 SGHKS, CDR2 YYEKEE (reference sequence). CDR3 in amino acids: CASSLGTADNQPQHF. CDR3 coding DNA: TGTGCCAGCAGCCTCGGGACTGCAGACAATCAGCCCCAGCATTTT.

This sequence joins TRBV2 and TRBJ2-3; TRBD2 agrees at 11 bases. This CDR3 is built from 15 residues. With 8 bases clipped from V and 7 bases from J, the junction kept 11 bases outside the gene matches. Per germline, CDR1 SNHLY and CDR2 FYNNEI. In DNA, the CDR3 is TGTGCCAGCCAGATGACGGCTAGCGGGAGGAATACGCAGTATTTT. Its protein product is CASQMTASGRNTQYF.

The CDR3 sequence is CSVGGWVETQYF. In nucleotides, the CDR3 is TGCAGCGTCGGGGGATGGGTTGAGACCCAGTACTTC. The chain employs TRBV29-1 and TRBJ2-5; D possibly corresponds to TRBD2 (6 bases). Germline V gene lookup returns CDR1 SQVTM and CDR2 ANQGSEA. The CDR3 extends over 12 amino acids. The V and J ends lost 6 bases and 5 bases respectively, with 13 bases between them.

The chain is built from TRBV7-9 and TRBJ2-7, with a weak D call TRBD1 (6 bases). The V gene lost 4 bases and the J gene lost 0 bases, with 19 bases spanning the gap. CDR1 SEHNR and CDR2 FQNEAQ come from the germline V gene (reference sequence). The CDR3 has 17 amino acids. CDR3 region: CASSWGVGQGSSYEQYF. CDR3 nucleotide sequence: TGTGCCAGCAGCTGGGGTGTTGGGCAGGGGAGCTCCTACGAGCAGTACTTC.

The chain uses TRBV2 and TRBJ2-7; 7 bases fit TRBD1. Germline trimming cut 6 bases from V and 0 bases from J; bases unmatched to any gene: 5. Germline-derived CDR1 and CDR2 are SNHLY and FYNNEI. The CDR3 consists of 14 residues. Here the CDR3 DNA reads TGTGCCAGCAGGAGGACAGGACCCTCCTACGAGCAGTACTTC. This gives the protein CASRRTGPSYEQYF.

This clone was detected only a few times. This chain joins TRBV6-1 and TRBJ2-7; 8 bases align to TRBD2. Trimming at V came to 4 bases and at J to 5 bases, leaving 7 bases not matched to a gene. The V gene's germline CDR1 is MNHNS and CDR2 SASEGT. The CDR3 totals 14 residues. The DNA of the CDR3 is TGTGCCAGCAGTGTTAGCGGGGAGAGAGACGAGCAGTACTTC. This translates into CASSVSGERDEQYF.

In the case of this clone: It is unclear where the CDR3 begins or ends on the DNA, so no DNA is shown, and the CDR3 is as TCRdb lists it. The V gene is TRBV6-1, the J gene TRBJ1-1. The CDR3 adds up to 16 amino acids, both ends counted. Germline V gene data show CDR1 as MNHNS and CDR2 as SASEGT. This chain's CDR3 is CASSAFGEGMNTEAFF.

The V gene is TRBV29-1, the J gene TRBJ2-7; the match to TRBD2 covers 12 bases. CDR1 SQVTM and CDR2 ANQGSEA come from the germline V gene. The CDR3 has 15 amino acids. After removal of 6 bases from V and 2 bases from J, the junction contained 8 bases not matched to a gene. CDR3 loop: CSVVTSGRFAYEQYF. CDR3 in DNA: TGCAGCGTAGTAACTAGCGGGAGGTTTGCCTACGAGCAGTACTTC.

The chain carries TRBV5-1 and TRBJ2-3; D gene unclear. The germline gives CDR1 SGHRS, CDR2 YFSETQ. Trimming stripped 0 bases from V and 4 bases from J, with 3 bases between. The CDR3 length is 12 residues. This CDR3 reads CASSLAADTQYF. DNA for the CDR3: TGCGCCAGCAGCTTGGCCGCAGATACGCAGTATTTT.

The rearrangement joins TRBV2 to TRBJ1-2; 9 positions agree with TRBD1. Germline V gene lookup returns CDR1 SNHLY and CDR2 FYNNEI. J was trimmed by 8 bases and V by 5 bases; bases with no gene match: 12. This CDR3 contains 15 residues. CDR3 nucleotides: TGTGCCAGCAGTATGGGGGGACAGGGTTCGGGAGGCTACACCTTC. As protein: CASSMGGQGSGGYTF. The complete variable domain, with remaining parts taken from reference TRBV2 and TRBJ1-2, reads EPEVTQTPSHQVTQMGQEVILRCVPISNHLYFYWYRQILGQKVEFLVSFYNNEISEKSEIFDDQFSVERPDGSNFTLKIRSTKLEDSAMYFCASSMGGQGSGGYTFGSGTRLTVV.

This chain links TRBV28 with TRBJ2-3, with a weak D call TRBD1 (6 bases). V was cut by 5 bases and J by 6 bases, with 18 bases left in between. There are 15 residues in the CDR3. CDR1 MDHEN and CDR2 SYDVKM come from the germline V gene. The CDR3 DNA reads TGTGCCAGCAGTCTAGACAGACAGGACTTCGATACGCAGTATTTT. It translates to CASSLDRQDFDTQYF.

This clone appeared a few times. This sequence joins TRBV4-1 and TRBJ1-1; D unresolved. The V end lost 3 bases, the J end lost 11 bases, and 13 bases lay between the germline ends. Germline V lookup: CDR1 MGHRA, CDR2 YSYEKL. The CDR3 is 12 amino acids. CDR3 DNA sequence: TGCGCCAGCAGCCAGGAGGAGGCTGGTGCTTTCTTT. The encoded protein is CASSQEEAGAFF.

The chain carries TRBV10-1 and TRBJ2-3; TRBD2 matches at 8 bases. The V gene's germline CDR1 is WNHNN and CDR2 SYGVQD (reference sequence). The CDR3 loop spans 15 amino acids. Trimming cost V 4 bases and J 4 bases; bases outside gene matches: 7. The CDR3 reads CASSGAGGGADTQYF. In DNA form, the CDR3 reads TGCGCCAGCAGTGGTGCGGGAGGTGGCGCAGATACGCAGTATTTT.

This chain joins TRBV29-1 and TRBJ2-1; D is uncertain. Germline loops: CDR1 SQVTM, CDR2 ANQGSEA. This CDR3 contains 12 residues. Trimming cost V 1 base and J 7 bases, with 8 bases left between them. The CDR3 coding sequence is TGCAGCGTTGAAGGCGGTGGGAATGAGCAGTTCTTC. Protein: CSVEGGGNEQFF.

This chain uses TRBV2 with TRBJ2-3; D is possibly TRBD1 (6 bases). Germline V gene lookup returns CDR1 SNHLY and CDR2 FYNNEI. V lost 4 bases and J 0 bases, leaving 11 bases between the germline ends. The CDR3 runs to 15 residues. Here the CDR3 DNA reads TGTGCCAGCAGTGTCGACAGGTCAAGCACAGATACGCAGTATTTT. Its translation: CASSVDRSSTDTQYF.

This sequence joins TRBV4-1 and TRBJ2-1, with 8 bases identical to TRBD2. From germline, CDR1 is MGHRA and CDR2 YSYEKL. With V trimmed by 3 bases and J by 3 bases, 7 bases remained unmatched. This CDR3 has 16 amino acids. CDR3 sequence (DNA): TGCGCCAGCAGCCAGTTGGGGCTAGCGGGCTACAATGAGCAGTTCTTC. This sequence encodes CASSQLGLAGYNEQFF.

V and J are TRBV6-6 and TRBJ2-7; D remains unclear. Germline CDR1 is MNHNY and CDR2 is SVGAGI (reference sequence). Trimming left V 6 bases short and J 6 bases short, with 12 bases between. This CDR3 comprises 12 residues. CDR3 amino acids: CASRSSALEQYF. CDR3 DNA sequence: TGTGCCAGCAGATCGAGCGCTCTCGAGCAGTACTTC.

This clone came up a few times. The rearrangement joins TRBV6-5 to TRBJ1-5; no reliable D call. Germline assignment: CDR1 MNHEY and CDR2 SVGAGI. The CDR3 is 13 amino acids. The germline V and J ends were trimmed by 6 bases and 1 base, with 7 bases remaining between them. CDR3 coding DNA: TGTGCCAGCAGGCGGGTGAGCAATCAGCCCCAGCATTTT. It specifies CASRRVSNQPQHF.